What follows is one T cell receptor beta chain and its context. The CDR3 covers 15 residues. Germline-derived CDR1 and CDR2 are MNHEY and SVGAGI. Trimming at V came to 7 bases and at J to 5 bases, leaving 8 bases not matched to a gene. The repertoire was sequenced with immunoSEQ multiplex PCR; TCRdb's copy has only in-frame clones and lacks some. This table has about 220,000 clones, around 84% appearing once. The sample is drawn from a study of blood T cell repertoires in COVID-19. Overall study: Collection of acute and convalescent COVID-19 samples took place in the United States, Italy and Spain. The cDNA or gDNA used as material had been derived from T cells, B-cell-depleted T cells, or PBMCs.

The origin of this receptor is a man in his thirties or forties with active or convalescent COVID-19. Sequenced sample: peripheral blood. This chain links TRBV6-5 with TRBJ2-1, with 10 bases that match TRBD1. CDR3 region: CASTTDRGPNNEQFF. The CDR3 nucleotides read TGTGCCAGCACCACAGACAGGGGGCCCAACAATGAGCAGTTCTTC.